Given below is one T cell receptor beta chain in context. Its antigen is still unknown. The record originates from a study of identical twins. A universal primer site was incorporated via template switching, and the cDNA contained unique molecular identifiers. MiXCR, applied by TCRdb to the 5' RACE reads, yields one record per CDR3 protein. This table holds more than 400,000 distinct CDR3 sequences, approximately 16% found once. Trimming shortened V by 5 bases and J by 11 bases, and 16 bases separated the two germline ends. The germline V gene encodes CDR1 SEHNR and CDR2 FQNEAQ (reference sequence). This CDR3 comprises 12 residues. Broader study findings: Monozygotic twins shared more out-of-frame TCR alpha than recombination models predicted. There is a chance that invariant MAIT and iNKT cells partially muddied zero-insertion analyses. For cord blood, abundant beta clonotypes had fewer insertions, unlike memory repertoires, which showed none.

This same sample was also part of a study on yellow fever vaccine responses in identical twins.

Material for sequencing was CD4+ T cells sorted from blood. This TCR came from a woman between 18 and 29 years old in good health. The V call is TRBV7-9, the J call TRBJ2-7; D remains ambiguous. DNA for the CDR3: TGTGCCAGCAGCCCCGAAGTGGGAAGGGAGTACTTC. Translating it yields CASSPEVGREYF.